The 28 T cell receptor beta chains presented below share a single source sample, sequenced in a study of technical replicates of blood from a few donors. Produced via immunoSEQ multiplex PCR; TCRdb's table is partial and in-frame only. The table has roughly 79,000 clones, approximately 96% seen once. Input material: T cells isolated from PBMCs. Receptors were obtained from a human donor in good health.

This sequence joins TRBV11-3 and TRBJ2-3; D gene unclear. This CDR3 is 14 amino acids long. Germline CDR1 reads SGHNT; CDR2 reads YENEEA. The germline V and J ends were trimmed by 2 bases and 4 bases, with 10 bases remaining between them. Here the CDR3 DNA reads TGTGCCAGCAGCTTAAGAGTAACCGCAGATACGCAGTATTTT. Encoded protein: CASSLRVTADTQYF.

The CDR3 spells CASSILLGNQPQHF. The DNA for the CDR3 is TGTGCCAGTAGTATCTTACTAGGCAATCAGCCCCAGCATTTT. This chain connects TRBV19 to TRBJ1-5; D call uncertain. The CDR3 contains 14 residues. Germline V gene sequence: CDR1 LNHDA, CDR2 SQIVND (reference sequence). V was pared by 3 bases and J by 2 bases, with 8 bases between.

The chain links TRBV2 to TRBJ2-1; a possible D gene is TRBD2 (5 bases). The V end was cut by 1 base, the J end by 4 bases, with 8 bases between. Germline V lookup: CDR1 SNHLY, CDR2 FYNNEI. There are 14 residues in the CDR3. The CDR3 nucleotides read TGTGCCAGCAGTGAAGACACGGGATACAATGAGCAGTTCTTC. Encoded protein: CASSEDTGYNEQFF.

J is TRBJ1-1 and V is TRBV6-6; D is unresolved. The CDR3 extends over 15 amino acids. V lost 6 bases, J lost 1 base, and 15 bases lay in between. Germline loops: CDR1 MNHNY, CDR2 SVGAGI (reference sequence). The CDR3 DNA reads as TGTGCCAGCAGGCTAAGTTGGAGTGGGAACACTGAAGCTTTCTTT. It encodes CASRLSWSGNTEAFF.

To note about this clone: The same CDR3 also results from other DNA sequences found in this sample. CDR3 sequence (DNA): TGTGCCAGCAGCCCTCAGGCCACAGATACGCAGTATTTT. This codes for CASSPQATDTQYF. This chain links TRBV7-9 with TRBJ2-3, with D unresolved. CDR1 SEHNR and CDR2 FQNEAQ come from the germline V gene (reference sequence). Deletions cut 5 bases from V and 2 bases from J, with 8 bases between. The CDR3 is 13 residues long.

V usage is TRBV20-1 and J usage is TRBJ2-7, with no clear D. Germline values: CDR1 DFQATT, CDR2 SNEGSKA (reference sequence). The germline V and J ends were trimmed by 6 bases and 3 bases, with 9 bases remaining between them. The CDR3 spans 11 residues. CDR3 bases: TGCAGTGCAGCAAACGGCTACGAGCAGTACTTC. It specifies CSAANGYEQYF.

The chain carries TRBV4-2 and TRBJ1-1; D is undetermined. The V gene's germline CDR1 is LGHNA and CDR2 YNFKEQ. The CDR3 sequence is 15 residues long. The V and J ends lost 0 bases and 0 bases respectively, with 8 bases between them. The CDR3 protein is CASSQEIQLNTEAFF. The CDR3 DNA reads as TGTGCCAGCAGCCAAGAAATACAGCTGAACACTGAAGCTTTCTTT.

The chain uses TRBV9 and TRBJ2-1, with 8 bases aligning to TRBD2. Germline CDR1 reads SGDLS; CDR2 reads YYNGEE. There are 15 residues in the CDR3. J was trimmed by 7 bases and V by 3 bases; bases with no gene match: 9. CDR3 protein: CASSAGSGSSNEQFF. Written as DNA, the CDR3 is TGTGCCAGCAGCGCAGGAAGCGGGAGCTCGAATGAGCAGTTCTTC.

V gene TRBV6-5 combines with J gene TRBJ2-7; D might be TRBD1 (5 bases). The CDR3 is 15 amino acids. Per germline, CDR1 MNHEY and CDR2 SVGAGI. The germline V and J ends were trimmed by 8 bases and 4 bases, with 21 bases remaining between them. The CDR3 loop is CASRTGQSPVYEQYF. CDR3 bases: TGTGCCAGCCGTACAGGCCAGTCCCCGGTGTACGAGCAGTACTTC.

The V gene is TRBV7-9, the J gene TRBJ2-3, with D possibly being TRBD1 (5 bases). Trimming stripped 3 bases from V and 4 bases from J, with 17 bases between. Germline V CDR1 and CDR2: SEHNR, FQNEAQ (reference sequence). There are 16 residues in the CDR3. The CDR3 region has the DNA TGTGCCAGCAGCTTTTTAGGGGCAGTAGTTGCAGATACGCAGTATTTT. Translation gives CASSFLGAVVADTQYF.

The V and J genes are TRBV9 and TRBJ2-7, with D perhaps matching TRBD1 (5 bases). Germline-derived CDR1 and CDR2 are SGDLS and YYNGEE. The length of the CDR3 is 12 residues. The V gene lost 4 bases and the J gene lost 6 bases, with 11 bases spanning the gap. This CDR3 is CASSSQGTEQYF. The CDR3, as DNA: TGTGCCAGCAGCTCCCAGGGAACCGAGCAGTACTTC.

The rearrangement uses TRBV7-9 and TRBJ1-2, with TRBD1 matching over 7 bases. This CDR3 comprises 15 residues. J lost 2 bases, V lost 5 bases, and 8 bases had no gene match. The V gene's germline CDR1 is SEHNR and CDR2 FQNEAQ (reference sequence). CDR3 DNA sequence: TGTGCCAGCAGCCCCATACAGGGGCCGAACTATGGCTACACCTTC. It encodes CASSPIQGPNYGYTF.

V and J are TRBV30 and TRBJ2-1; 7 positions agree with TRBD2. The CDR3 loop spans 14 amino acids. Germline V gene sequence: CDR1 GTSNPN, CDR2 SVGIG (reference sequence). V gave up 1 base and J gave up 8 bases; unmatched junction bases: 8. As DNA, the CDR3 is TGTGCCTGGAGTGGTAGCGGGTTAACCTATGAGCAGTTCTTC. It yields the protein CAWSGSGLTYEQFF.

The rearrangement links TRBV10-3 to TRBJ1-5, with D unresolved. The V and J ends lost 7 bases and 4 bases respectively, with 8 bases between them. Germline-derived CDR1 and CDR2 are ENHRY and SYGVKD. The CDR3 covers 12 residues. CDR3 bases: TGTGCCATCACCTCAGGTAATCAGCCCCAGCATTTT. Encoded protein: CAITSGNQPQHF.

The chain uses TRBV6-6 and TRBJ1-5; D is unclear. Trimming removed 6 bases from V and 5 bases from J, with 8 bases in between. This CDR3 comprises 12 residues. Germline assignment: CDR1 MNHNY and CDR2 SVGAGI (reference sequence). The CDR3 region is CASREGDQPQHF. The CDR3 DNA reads TGTGCCAGCAGGGAGGGAGATCAGCCCCAGCATTTT.

CDR3 coding DNA: TGTGCCAGCAGCCGCCACGGGACTAGCGGGCAAGAGTCGACAGATACGCAGTATTTT. As protein: CASSRHGTSGQESTDTQYF. The gene calls are TRBV12-1 and TRBJ2-3; the tabulated D call, TRBD2, remains unverified against the DNA. TRBV12-1 is noted as a pseudogene. The CDR3 totals 19 residues.

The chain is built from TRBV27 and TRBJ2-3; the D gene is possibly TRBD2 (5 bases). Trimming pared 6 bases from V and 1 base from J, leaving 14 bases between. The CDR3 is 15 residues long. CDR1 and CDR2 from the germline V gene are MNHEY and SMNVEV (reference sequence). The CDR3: CASSRGTSGTDTQYF. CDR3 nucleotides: TGTGCCAGCAGCCGGGGAACATCGGGCACAGATACGCAGTATTTT.

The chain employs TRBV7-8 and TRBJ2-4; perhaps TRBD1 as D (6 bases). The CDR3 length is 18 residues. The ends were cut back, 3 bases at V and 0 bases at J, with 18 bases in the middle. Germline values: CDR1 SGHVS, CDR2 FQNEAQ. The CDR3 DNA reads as TGTGCCAGCAGCTTTTTCGGCAGGACAGCCCGAGCCAAAAACATTCAGTACTTC. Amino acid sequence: CASSFFGRTARAKNIQYF. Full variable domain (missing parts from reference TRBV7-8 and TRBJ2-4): GAGVSQSPRYKVAKRGQDVALRCDPISGHVSLFWYQQALGQGPEFLTYFQNEAQLDKSGLPSDRFFAERPEGSVSTLKIQRTQQEDSAVYLCASSFFGRTARAKNIQYFGAGTRLSVL.

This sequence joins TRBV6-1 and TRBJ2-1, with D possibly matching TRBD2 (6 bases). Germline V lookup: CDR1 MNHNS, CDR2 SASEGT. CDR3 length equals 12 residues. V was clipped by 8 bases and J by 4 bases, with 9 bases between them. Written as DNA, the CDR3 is TGTGCCAGCGGGGGACTTTACAATGAGCAGTTCTTC. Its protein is CASGGLYNEQFF.

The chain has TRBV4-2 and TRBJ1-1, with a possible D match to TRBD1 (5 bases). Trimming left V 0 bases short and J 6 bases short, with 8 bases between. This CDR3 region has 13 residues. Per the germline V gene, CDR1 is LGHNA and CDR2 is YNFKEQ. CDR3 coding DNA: TGTGCCAGCAGCCAAGAAACCAGGGCTGAAGCTTTCTTT. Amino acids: CASSQETRAEAFF.

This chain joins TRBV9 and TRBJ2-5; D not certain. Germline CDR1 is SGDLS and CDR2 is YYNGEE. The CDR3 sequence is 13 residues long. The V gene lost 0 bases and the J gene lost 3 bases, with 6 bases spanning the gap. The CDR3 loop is CASSVDSEETQYF. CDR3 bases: TGTGCCAGCAGCGTAGACAGTGAAGAGACCCAGTACTTC.

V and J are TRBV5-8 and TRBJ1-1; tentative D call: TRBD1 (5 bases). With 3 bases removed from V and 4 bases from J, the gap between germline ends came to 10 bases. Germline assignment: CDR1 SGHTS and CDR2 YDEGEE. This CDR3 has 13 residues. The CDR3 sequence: CASSWSGGTEAFF. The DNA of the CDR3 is TGTGCCAGCAGCTGGTCCGGGGGCACTGAAGCTTTCTTT.

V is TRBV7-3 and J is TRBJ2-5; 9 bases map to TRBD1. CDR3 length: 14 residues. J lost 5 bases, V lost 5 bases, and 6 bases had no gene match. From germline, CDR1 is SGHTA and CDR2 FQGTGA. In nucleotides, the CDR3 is TGTGCCAGCAGCCTTACAGGGGGCGCGGAGACCCAGTACTTC. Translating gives CASSLTGGAETQYF.

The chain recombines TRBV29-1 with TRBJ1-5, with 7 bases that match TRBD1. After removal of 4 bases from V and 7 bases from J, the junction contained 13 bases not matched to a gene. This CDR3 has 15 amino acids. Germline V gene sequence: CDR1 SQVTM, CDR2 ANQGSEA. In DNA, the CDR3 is TGCAGCGTTGGGGAATTTGACAGGGTAGGGCAGCCCCAGCATTTT. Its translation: CSVGEFDRVGQPQHF.

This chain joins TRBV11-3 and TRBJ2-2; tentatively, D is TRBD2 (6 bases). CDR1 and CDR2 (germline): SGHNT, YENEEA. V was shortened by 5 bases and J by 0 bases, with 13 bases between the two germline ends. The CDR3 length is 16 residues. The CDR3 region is CASSARGLTNTGELFF. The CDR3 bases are TGTGCCAGCAGCGCAAGGGGACTTACGAACACCGGGGAGCTGTTTTTT.

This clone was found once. This CDR3 reads CASSEVRDSTYEQYF. For the CDR3, the DNA is TGTGCCAGCAGTGAAGTGAGGGACAGTACCTACGAGCAGTACTTC. The chain is built from TRBV6-1 and TRBJ2-7; the match to TRBD1 covers 7 bases. The CDR3 totals 15 residues. Germline CDR1 and CDR2: MNHNS and SASEGT. V gave up 1 base and J gave up 2 bases; unmatched junction bases: 5.

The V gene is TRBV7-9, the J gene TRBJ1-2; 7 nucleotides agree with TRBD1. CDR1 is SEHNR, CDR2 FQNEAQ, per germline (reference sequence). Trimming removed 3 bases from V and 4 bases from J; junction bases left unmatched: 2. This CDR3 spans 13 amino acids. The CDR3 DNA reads TGTGCCAGCAGCTTTGGGACAGCCTATGGCTACACCTTC. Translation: CASSFGTAYGYTF. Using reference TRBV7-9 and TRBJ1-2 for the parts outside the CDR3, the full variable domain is DTGVSQNPRHKITKRGQNVTFRCDPISEHNRLYWYRQTLGQGPEFLTYFQNEAQLEKSRLLSDRFSAERPKGSFSTLEIQRTEQGDSAMYLCASSFGTAYGYTFGSGTRLTVV.

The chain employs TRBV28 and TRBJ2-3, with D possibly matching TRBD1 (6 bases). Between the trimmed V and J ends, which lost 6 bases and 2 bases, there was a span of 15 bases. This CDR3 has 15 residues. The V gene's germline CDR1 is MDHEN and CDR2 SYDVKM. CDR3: CASSSQGFPTDTQYF. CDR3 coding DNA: TGTGCCAGCAGCTCACAGGGTTTCCCCACAGATACGCAGTATTTT.